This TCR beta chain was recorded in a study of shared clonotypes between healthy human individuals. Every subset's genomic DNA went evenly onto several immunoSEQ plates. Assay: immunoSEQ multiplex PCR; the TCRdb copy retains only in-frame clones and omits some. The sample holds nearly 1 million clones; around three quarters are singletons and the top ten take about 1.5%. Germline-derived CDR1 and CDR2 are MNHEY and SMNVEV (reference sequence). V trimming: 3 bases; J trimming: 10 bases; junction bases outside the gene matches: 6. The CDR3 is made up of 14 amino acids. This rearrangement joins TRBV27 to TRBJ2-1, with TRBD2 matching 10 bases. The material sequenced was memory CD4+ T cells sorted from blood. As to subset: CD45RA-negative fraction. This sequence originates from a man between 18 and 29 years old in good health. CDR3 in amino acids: CASSFLAGAGEQFF. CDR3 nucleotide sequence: TGTGCCAGCAGTTTTCTAGCGGGAGCCGGGGAGCAGTTCTTC.